This T cell receptor (beta chain) appears in the sequencing data of a study of blood T cells in healthy people across ages. The V gene's germline CDR1 is SQVTM and CDR2 ANQGSEA. Trimming took off 3 bases at V and 2 bases at J, with 15 bases between the two ends. This CDR3 is 15 amino acids long. Sample-barcoded 5' priming and a J-beta primer mix drove a second PCR of about 6 to 12 cycles. TCRdb called the 5' RACE reads again in MiXCR, with one record for every CDR3 protein. Among under 2,000,000 distinct CDR3 sequences listed, roughly 52% were seen once. The sequence was collected from a woman aged 40 to 55 in good health. Material: blood. The chain carries TRBV29-1 and TRBJ2-3, with a possible D match to TRBD2 (6 bases). The CDR3 coding sequence is TGCAGCGTTGAGGGGGGAGGCCATGACACAGATACGCAGTATTTT. It specifies CSVEGGGHDTDTQYF.